This TCR beta chain was retrieved from a study of blood T cell repertoires in COVID-19. About the study: Whether acute or convalescent, the COVID-19 samples came from the United States, Italy and Spain. T cells, B-cell-depleted T cells, or PBMCs provided the cDNA or gDNA that served as material.

This clone came up a few times. V was cut by 2 bases and J by 7 bases, with 16 bases left in between. The CDR3 contains 16 residues. In germline, CDR1 is SGHRS, CDR2 YFSETQ. Original processing methods: Estimates of nucleated cell counts were drawn from the amplification of reference gene primers. Produced via immunoSEQ multiplex PCR; TCRdb's table is partial and in-frame only. That table is the source of V, J and clone size, and D and trimming were worked out from the DNA. The data contain approximately 82,000 clones, roughly four fifths of them seen just once; the ten biggest clones take up roughly an eighth.

Sequencing input: peripheral blood. The TCR was taken from a human donor in a cohort sampled during active COVID-19. The J gene is TRBJ1-6, the V gene TRBV5-1; D is perhaps TRBD1 (5 bases). The CDR3 DNA is TGCGCCAGCAGCTTAGACACTCCAGGGATGAATTCACCCCTCCACTTT. Its translation: CASSLDTPGMNSPLHF.